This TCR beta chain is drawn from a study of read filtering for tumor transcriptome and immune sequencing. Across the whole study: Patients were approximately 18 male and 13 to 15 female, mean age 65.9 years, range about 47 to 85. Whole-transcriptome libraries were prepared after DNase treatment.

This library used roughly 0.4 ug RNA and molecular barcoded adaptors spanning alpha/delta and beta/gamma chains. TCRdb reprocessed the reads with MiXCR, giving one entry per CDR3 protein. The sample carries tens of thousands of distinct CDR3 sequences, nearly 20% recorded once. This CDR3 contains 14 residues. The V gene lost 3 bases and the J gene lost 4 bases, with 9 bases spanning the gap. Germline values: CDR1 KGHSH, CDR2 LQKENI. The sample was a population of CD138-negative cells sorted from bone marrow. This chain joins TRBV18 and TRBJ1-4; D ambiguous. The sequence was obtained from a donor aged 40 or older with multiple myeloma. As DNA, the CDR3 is TGTGCCAGCTCACCGTTAGTTGATAATGAAAAACTGTTTTTT. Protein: CASSPLVDNEKLFF.